The T cell receptor (beta chain) under discussion was sequenced for a study of PD-1 blockade in mismatch repair-deficient tumors. At the level of the study: Enrolled about 2013-2017, patients had progressing, pretreated mismatch repair-deficient cancers of about twelve types.

Turning to this clone: Its antigen is still unknown. The same CDR3 can be traced to other DNA sequences in this sample.

Study-level findings and limits: Tumor-resident clones, often absent from pretreatment blood, expanded after pembrolizumab and then contracted.

This CDR3 contains 11 residues. Trimming took 2 bases from V and 4 from J, leaving 3 bases between them. CDR1 SGHRS and CDR2 YFSETQ come from the germline V gene. Every patient had mismatch repair deficiency by PCR or immunohistochemistry. A few pembrolizumab responders had their TCRs sequenced. Some clones are missing from TCRdb's copy, which holds only in-frame ones; the method was immunoSEQ multiplex PCR. The data show about 84,000 clones, with 81% seen just once and roughly 2.7% held by the top ten. The chain joins TRBV5-1 to TRBJ2-5; no reliable D call. This TCR was sampled from an adult with mismatch repair-deficient cancer. The sample consisted of peripheral blood, taken 12 weeks after starting pembrolizumab. The CDR3 here is CASSLSETQYF. DNA of the CDR3: TGCGCCAGCAGCTTATCAGAGACCCAGTACTTC.